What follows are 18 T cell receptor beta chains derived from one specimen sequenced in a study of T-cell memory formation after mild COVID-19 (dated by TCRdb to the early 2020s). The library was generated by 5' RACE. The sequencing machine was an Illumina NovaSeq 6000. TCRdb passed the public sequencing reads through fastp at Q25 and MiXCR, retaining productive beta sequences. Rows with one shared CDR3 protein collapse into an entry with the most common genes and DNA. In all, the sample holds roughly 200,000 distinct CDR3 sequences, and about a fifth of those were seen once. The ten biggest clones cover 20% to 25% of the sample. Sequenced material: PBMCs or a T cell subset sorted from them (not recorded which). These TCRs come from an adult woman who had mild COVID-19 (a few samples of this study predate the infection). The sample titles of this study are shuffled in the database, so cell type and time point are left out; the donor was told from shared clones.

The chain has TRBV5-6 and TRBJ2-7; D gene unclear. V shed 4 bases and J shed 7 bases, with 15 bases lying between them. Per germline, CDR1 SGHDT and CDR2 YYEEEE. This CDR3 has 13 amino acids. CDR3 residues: CASSLNAPQEQYF. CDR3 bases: TGTGCCAGCAGCCTGAACGCTCCCCAGGAGCAGTACTTC.

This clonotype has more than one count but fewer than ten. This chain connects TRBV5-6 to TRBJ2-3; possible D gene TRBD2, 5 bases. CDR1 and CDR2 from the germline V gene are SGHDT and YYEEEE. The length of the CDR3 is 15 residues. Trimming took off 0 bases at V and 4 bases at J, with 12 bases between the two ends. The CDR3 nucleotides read TGTGCCAGCAGCTTGGTCCCACACGGGGCAGATACGCAGTATTTT. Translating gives CASSLVPHGADTQYF.

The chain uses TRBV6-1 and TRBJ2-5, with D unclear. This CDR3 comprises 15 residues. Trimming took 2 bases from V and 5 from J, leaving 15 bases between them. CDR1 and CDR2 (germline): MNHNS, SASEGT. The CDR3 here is CASSELATADETQYF. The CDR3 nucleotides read TGTGCCAGCAGTGAACTTGCGACCGCCGATGAGACCCAGTACTTC.

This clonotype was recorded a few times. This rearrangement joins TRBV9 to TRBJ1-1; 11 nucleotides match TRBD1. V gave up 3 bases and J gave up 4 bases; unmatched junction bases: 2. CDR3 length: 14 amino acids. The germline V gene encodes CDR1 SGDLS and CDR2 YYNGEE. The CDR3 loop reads CASSGTGGFTEAFF. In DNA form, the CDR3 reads TGTGCCAGCAGCGGGACAGGGGGCTTCACTGAAGCTTTCTTT.

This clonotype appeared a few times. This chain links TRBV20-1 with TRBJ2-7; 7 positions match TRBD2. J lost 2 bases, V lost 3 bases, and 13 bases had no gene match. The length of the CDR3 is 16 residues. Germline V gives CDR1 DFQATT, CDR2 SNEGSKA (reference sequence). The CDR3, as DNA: TGCAGTGCTAGGGCCCTTAGGGAGGGAGTGGCCTACGAGCAGTACTTC. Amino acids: CSARALREGVAYEQYF.

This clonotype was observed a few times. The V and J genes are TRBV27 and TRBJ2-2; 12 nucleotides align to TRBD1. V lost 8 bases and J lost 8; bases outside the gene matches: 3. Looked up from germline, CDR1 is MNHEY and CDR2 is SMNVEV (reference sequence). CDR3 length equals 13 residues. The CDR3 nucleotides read TGTGCCAGCCGGGACAGGGGGCTTGGGGAGCTGTTTTTT. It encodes CASRDRGLGELFF.

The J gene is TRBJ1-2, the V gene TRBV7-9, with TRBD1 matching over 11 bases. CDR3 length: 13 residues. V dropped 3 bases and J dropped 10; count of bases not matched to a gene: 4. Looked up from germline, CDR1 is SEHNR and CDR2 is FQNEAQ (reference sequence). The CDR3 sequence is CASSLDRGLDYTF. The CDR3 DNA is TGTGCCAGCAGCTTGGACAGGGGGCTTGACTACACCTTC.

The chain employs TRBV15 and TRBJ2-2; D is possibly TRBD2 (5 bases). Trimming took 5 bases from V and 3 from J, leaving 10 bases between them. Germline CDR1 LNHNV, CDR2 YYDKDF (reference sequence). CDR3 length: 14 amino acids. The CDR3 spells CATSEKRDTGELFF. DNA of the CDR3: TGTGCCACCAGCGAGAAGAGGGACACCGGGGAGCTGTTTTTT. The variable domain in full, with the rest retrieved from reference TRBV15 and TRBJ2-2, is DAMVIQNPRYQVTQFGKPVTLSCSQTLNHNVMYWYQQKSSQAPKLLFHYYDKDFNNEADTPDNFQSRRPNTSFCFLDIRSPGLGDTAMYLCATSEKRDTGELFFGEGSRLTVL.

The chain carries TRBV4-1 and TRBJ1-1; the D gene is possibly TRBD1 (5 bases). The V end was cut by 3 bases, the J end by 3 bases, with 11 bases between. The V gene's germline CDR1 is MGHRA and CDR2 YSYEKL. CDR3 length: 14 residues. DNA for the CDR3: TGCGCCAGCAGCCATGGCAGGGTTGACACTGAAGCTTTCTTT. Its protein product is CASSHGRVDTEAFF.

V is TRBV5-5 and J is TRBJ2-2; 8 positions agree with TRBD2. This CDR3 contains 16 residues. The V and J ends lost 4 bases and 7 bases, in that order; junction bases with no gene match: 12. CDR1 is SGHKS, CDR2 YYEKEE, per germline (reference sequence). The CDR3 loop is CASSSSTGLVDGELFF. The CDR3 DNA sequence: TGTGCCAGCAGCAGCTCGACGGGACTAGTCGACGGGGAGCTGTTTTTT.

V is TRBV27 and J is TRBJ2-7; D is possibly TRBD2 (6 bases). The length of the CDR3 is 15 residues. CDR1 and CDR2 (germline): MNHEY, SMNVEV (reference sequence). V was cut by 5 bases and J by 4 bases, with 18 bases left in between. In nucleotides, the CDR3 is TGTGCCAGCAGTGTGACCGGGACTCCTGTTTACGAGCAGTACTTC. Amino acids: CASSVTGTPVYEQYF.

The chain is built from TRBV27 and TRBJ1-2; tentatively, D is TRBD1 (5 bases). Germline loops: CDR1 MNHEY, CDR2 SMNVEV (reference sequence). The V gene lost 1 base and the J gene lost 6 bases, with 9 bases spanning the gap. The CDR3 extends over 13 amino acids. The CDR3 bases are TGTGCCAGCAGTTTATGGCGGGGGGATGGCTACACCTTC. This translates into CASSLWRGDGYTF.

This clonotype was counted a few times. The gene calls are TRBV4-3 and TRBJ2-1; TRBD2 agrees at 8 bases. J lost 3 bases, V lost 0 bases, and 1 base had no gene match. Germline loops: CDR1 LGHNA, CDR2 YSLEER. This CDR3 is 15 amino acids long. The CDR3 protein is CASSQEGLDYNEQFF. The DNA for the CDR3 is TGCGCCAGCAGCCAAGAGGGACTAGACTACAATGAGCAGTTCTTC.

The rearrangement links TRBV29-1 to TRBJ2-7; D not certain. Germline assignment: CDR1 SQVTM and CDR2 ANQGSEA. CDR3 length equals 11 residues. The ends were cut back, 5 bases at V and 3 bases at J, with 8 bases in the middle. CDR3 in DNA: TGCAGCGTTTCGGACCGCTACGAGCAGTACTTC. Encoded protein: CSVSDRYEQYF.

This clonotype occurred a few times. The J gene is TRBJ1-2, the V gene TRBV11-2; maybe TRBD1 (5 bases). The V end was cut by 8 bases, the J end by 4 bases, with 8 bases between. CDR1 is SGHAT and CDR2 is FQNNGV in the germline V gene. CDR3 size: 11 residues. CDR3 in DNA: TGTGCCAGCGGGGGGGGCTATGGCTACACCTTC. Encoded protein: CASGGGYGYTF.

This CDR3 reads CASSQEGLNIQYF. CDR3 nucleotide sequence: TGTGCCAGCAGCCAAGAAGGGTTAAACATTCAGTACTTC. The V gene is TRBV4-2, the J gene TRBJ2-4; no firm D call. Germline values: CDR1 LGHNA, CDR2 YNFKEQ. V lost 0 bases and J lost 6, with 6 bases in between. The CDR3 loop spans 13 amino acids.

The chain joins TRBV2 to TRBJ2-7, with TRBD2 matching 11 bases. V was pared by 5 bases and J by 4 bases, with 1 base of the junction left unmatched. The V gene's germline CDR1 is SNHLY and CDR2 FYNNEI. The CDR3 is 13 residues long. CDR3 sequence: CASSRTSGYEQYF. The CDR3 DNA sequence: TGTGCCAGCAGTAGGACTAGCGGGTACGAGCAGTACTTC.

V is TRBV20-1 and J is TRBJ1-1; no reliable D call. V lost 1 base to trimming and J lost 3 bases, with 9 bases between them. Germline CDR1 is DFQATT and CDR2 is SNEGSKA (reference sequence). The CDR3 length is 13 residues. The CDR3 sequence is CSARVPGYTEAFF. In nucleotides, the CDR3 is TGCAGTGCTAGAGTCCCTGGTTACACTGAAGCTTTCTTT.